This T cell receptor (beta chain) derives from a study of T cell repertoires in cytomegalovirus infection. This clonotype was found a few times. Its antigen remains unidentified. The V gene's germline CDR1 is MNHEY and CDR2 SVGEGT. Trimming removed 0 bases from V and 8 bases from J, with 4 bases in between. This CDR3 contains 12 residues. In TCRdb, the reads were re-called with MiXCR into one record per CDR3 protein. The sample includes hundreds of thousands of distinct CDR3 sequences, roughly 43% of them seen just once. V usage is TRBV6-2 or TRBV6-3 and J usage is TRBJ2-2, with D unclear. This sample comprised cultured PBMCs, obtained from culture after CMV antigen stimulation. The sequence derives from a human donor in good health (CMV status not recorded). Some clones in this sample may be carry-over from other donors' samples. CDR3 residues: CASSYSRGELFF. CDR3 coding DNA: TGTGCCAGCAGTTACTCGAGGGGGGAGCTGTTTTTT.